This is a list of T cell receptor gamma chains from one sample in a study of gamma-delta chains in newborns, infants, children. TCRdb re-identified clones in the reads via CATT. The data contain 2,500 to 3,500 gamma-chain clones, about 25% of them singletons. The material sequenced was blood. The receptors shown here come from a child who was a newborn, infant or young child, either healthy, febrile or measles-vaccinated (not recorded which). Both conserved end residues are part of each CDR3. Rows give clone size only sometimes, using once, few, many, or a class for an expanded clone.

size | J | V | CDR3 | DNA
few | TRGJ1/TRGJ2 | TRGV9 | CALWEVREKLF | TGTGCCTTGTGGGAGGTGCGGGAGAAACTCTTT
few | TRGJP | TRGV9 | CALWEVQEELGKKIKVF | TGTGCATTGTGGGAGGTGCAAGAAGAGTTGGGCAAAAAAATCAAGGTATTT
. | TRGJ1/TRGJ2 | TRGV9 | CALWELNKKLF | TGTGCCTTGTGGGAGTTGAACAAGAAACTCTTT
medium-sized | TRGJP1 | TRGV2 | CATWDGPSGWFKIF | TGTGCCACCTGGGACGGGCCCTCTGGTTGGTTCAAGATATTT
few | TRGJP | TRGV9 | CALWEVHGELGKKIKVF | TGTGCCTTGTGGGAGGTGCACGGGGAGTTGGGCAAAAAAATCAAGGTATTT
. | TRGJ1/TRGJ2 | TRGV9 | CALWEVRTGNYYKKLF | TGTGCCTTGTGGGAGGTCCGCACCGGTAACTATTATAAGAAACTCTTT
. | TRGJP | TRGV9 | CALWEVLQGLGKKIKVF | TGTGCCTTGTGGGAGGTTCTTCAAGGGTTGGGCAAAAAAATCAAGGTATTT
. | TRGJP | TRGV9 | CALWELGELGKKIKVF | TGTGCCTTGTGGGAACTGGGGGAGTTGGGCAAAAAAATCAAGGTATTT
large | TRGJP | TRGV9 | CALWEVSVELGKKIKVF | TGTGCCTTGTGGGAGGTCTCTGTGGAGTTGGGCAAAAAAATCAAGGTATTT
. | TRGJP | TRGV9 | CALWEAPQELGKKIKVF | TGTGCCTTGTGGGAGGCCCCACAAGAGTTGGGCAAAAAAATCAAGGTATTT
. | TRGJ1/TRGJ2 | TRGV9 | CALWGLQKLF | TGTGCCTTGTGGGGGTTACAGAAACTCTTT
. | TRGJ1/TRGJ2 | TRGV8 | CATWDRPSYYKKLF | TGTGCCACCTGGGATAGGCCGAGTTATTATAAGAAACTCTTT
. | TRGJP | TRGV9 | CALWESQQELGKKIKVF | TGTGCCTTGTGGGAGTCCCAGCAAGAGTTGGGCAAAAAAATCAAGGTATTT
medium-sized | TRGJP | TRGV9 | CALWEVPEWELGKKIKVF | TGTGCCTTGTGGGAGGTCCCCGAATGGGAGTTGGGCAAAAAAATCAAGGTATTT
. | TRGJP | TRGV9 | CALWEALQELGKKIKVF | TGCGCCTTGTGGGAGGCTTTACAAGAGTTGGGCAAAAAAATCAAGGTATTT
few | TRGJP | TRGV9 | CALWDLPELGKKIKVF | TGTGCCTTGTGGGACCTCCCAGAGTTGGGCAAAAAAATCAAGGTATTT
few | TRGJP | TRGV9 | CALWEVTGQELGKKIKVF | TGTGCCTTGTGGGAGGTTACGGGTCAAGAGTTGGGCAAAAAAATCAAGGTATTT
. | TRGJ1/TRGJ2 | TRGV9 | CALWEASKKLF | TGTGCCTTGTGGGAGGCCTCTAAGAAACTCTTT
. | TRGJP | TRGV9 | CALWEVQRLGKKIKVF | TGTGCCTTGTGGGAGGTGCAGAGGCTGGGCAAAAAAATCAAGGTATTT
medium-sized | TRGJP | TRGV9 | CALWEVHSELGKKIKVF | TGTGCCTTGTGGGAGGTGCATTCGGAGTTGGGCAAAAAAATCAAGGTATTT
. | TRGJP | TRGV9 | CALWESRELGKKIKVF | TGTGCCTTGTGGGAGTCTCGGGAGTTGGGCAAAAAAATCAAGGTATTT
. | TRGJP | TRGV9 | CALWEVQGGELGKKIKVF | TGTGCCTTGTGGGAGGTGCAGGGGGGTGAGTTGGGCAAAAAAATCAAGGTATTT
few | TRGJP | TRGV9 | CALWEVRFSLQELGKKIKVF | TGTGCCTTGTGGGAGGTGCGCTTTTCCTTGCAAGAGTTGGGCAAAAAAATCAAGGTATTT
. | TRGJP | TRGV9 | CALWEVRKELGKKIKVF | TGTGCCTTGTGGGAGGTGCGTAAAGAGTTGGGCAAAAAAATCAAGGTATTT
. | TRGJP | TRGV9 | CALWERWGLGKKIKVF | TGTGCCTTGTGGGAGCGGTGGGGGTTGGGCAAAAAAATCAAGGTATTT
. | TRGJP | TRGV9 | CALWEVHAQELGKKIKVF | TGTGCCTTGTGGGAGGTCCACGCTCAAGAATTGGGCAAAAAAATCAAGGTATTT
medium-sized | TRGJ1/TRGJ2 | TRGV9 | CALWEKSTYYKKLF | TGTGCCTTGTGGGAGAAATCCACTTATTATAAGAAACTCTTT
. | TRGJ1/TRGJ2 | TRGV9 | CALWENTPVRVYYKKLF | TGTGCCTTGTGGGAGAACACCCCGGTTCGGGTTTATTATAAGAAACTCTTT
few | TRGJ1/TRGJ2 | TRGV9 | CALWATYYKKLF | TGTGCCTTGTGGGCGACTTATTATAAGAAACTCTTT
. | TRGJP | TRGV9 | CALWDSRQELGKKIKVF | TGTGCCTTGTGGGACTCACGGCAGGAGTTGGGCAAAAAAATCAAGGTATTT